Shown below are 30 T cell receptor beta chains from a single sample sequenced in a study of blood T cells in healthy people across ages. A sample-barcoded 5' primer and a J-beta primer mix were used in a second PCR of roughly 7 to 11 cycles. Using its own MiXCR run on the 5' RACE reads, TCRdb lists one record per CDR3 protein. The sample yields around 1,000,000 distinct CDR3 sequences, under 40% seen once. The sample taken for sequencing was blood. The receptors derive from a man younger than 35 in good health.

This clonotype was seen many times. Here the CDR3 reads CASSYSSVYNEQFF. Here the CDR3 DNA reads TGTGCCAGCAGTTACTCGAGTGTTTACAATGAGCAGTTCTTC. V and J are TRBV6-6 and TRBJ2-1; D is undetermined. Germline values: CDR1 MNHNY, CDR2 SVGAGI (reference sequence). This CDR3 has 14 amino acids. V was clipped by 0 bases and J by 4 bases, with 7 bases between them.

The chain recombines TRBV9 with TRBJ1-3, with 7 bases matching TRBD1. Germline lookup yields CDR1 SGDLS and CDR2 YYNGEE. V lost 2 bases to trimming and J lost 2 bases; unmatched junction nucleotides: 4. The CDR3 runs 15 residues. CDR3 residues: CASSVGTDAGNTIYF. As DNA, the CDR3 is TGTGCCAGCAGCGTTGGGACAGACGCTGGAAACACCATATATTTT.

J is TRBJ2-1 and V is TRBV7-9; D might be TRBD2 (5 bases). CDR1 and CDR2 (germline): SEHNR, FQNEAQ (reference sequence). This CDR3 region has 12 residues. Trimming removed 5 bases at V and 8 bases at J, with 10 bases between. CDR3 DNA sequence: TGTGCCAGCAGCGGGTCGGGGTATGAGCAGTTCTTC. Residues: CASSGSGYEQFF.

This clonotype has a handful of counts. CDR3 sequence: CASSLSYRNYGYTF. CDR3 nucleotides: TGTGCCAGCAGTTTATCGTACAGGAACTATGGCTACACCTTC. The chain uses TRBV27 and TRBJ1-2, with D possibly being TRBD1 (5 bases). The V and J ends lost 0 bases and 2 bases respectively, with 7 bases between them. Germline values: CDR1 MNHEY, CDR2 SMNVEV (reference sequence). The CDR3 has 14 amino acids.

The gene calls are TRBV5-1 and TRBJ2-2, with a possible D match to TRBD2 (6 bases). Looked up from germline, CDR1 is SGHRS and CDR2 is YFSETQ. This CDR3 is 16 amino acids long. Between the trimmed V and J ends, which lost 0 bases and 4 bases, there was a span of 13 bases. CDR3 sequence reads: CASSLDPEGITGELFF. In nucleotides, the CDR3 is TGCGCCAGCAGCTTGGACCCGGAGGGGATCACCGGGGAGCTGTTTTTT.

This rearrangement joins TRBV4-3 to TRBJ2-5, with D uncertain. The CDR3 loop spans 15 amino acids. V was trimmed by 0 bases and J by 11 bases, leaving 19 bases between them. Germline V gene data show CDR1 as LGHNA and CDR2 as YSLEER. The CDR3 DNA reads TGCGCCAGCAGCCAAGAAGGGAAAGTCGACAATGAGCAGTACTTC. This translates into CASSQEGKVDNEQYF.

CDR3 in DNA: TGTGCCAGCAGTCCCGGGACAGGCAGTGGGGCTGAAGCTTTCTTT. It specifies CASSPGTGSGAEAFF. V usage is TRBV12-3 or TRBV12-4 and J usage is TRBJ1-1; TRBD1 matches 8 bases. J lost 6 bases, V lost 5 bases, and 11 bases had no gene match. The CDR3 runs 15 residues.

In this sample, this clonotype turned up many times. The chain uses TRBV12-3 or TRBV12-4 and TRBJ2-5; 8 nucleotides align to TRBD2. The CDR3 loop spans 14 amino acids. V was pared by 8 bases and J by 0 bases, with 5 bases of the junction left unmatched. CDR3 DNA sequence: TGTGCCAGCGGAGCGGGAGAAAACCAAGAGACCCAGTACTTC. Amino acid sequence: CASGAGENQETQYF.

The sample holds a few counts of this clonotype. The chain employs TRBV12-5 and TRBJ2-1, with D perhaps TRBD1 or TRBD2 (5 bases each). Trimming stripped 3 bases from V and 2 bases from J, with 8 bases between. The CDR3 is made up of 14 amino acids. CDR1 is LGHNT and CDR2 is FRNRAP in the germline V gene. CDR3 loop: CASGFRDPYNEQFF. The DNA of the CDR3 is TGTGCTAGTGGTTTCCGGGACCCCTACAATGAGCAGTTCTTC. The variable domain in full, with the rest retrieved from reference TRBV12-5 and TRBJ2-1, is DARVTQTPRHKVTEMGQEVTMRCQPILGHNTVFWYRQTMMQGLELLAYFRNRAPLDDSGMPKDRFSAEMPDATLATLKIQPSEPRDSAVYFCASGFRDPYNEQFFGPGTRLTVL.

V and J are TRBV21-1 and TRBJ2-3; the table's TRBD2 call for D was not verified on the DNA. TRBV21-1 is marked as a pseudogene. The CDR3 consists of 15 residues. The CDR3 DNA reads TGTGCCAGCAGCACAGTGGGGAGGGACACAGATACGCAGTATTTT. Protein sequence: CASSTVGRDTDTQYF.

CDR3 region: CASSRTSGGRDTQYF. The DNA of the CDR3 is TGTGCCAGCAGCCGGACTAGCGGGGGAAGAGATACGCAGTATTTT. V is TRBV6-5 and J is TRBJ2-3; 13 bases fit TRBD2. CDR3 length: 15 residues. V shed 6 bases, J shed 5 bases, and the junction held 5 bases outside the gene matches. The V gene's germline CDR1 is MNHEY and CDR2 SVGAGI.

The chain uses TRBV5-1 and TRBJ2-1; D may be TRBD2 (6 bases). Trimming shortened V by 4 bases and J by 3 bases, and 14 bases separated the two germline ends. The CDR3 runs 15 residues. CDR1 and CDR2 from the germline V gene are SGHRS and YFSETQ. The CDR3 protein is CASSMTSGRYNEQFF. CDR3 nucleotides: TGCGCCAGCAGCATGACTAGTGGGCGCTACAATGAGCAGTTCTTC. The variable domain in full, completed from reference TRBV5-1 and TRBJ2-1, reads KAGVTQTPRYLIKTRGQQVTLSCSPISGHRSVSWYQQTPGQGLQFLFEYFSETQRNKGNFPGRFSGRQFSNSRSEMNVSTLELGDSALYLCASSMTSGRYNEQFFGPGTRLTVL.

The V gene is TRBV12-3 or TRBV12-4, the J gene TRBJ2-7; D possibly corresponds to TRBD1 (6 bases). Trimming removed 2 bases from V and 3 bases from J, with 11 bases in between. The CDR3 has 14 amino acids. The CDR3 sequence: CASSLRGTLYEQYF. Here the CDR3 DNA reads TGTGCCAGCAGTTTAAGGGGGACACTCTACGAGCAGTACTTC.

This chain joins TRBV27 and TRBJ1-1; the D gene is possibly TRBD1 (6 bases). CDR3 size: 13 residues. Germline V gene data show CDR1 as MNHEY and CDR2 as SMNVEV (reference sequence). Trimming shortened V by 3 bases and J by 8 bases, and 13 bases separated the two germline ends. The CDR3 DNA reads TGTGCCAGCAGTTTTTCTTGGGGGCGAGAAGCTTTCTTT. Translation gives CASSFSWGREAFF.

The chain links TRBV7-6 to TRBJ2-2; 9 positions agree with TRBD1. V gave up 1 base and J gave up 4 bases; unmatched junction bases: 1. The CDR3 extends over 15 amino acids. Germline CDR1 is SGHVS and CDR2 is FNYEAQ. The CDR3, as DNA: TGTGCCAGCAGCTTAGGGACAGGGGCCACCGGGGAGCTGTTTTTT. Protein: CASSLGTGATGELFF.

The CDR3 reads CASSYRDRYNEQFF. The CDR3 DNA reads TGTGCCAGCAGTTATCGGGACAGGTACAATGAGCAGTTCTTC. V gene TRBV6-6 combines with J gene TRBJ2-1, with 8 positions matching TRBD1. Looked up from germline, CDR1 is MNHNY and CDR2 is SVGAGI (reference sequence). The CDR3 covers 14 residues. V gave up 3 bases and J gave up 4 bases; unmatched junction bases: 2.

CDR3 bases: TGTGCCAGCAGTGGGGACAGGGTAGGGAATCAGCCCCAGCATTTT. The encoded protein is CASSGDRVGNQPQHF. This chain uses TRBV12-3 or TRBV12-4 with TRBJ1-5, with 9 bases that match TRBD1. The junction had 6 bases not matched to a gene; V was cut back by 5 bases and J by 4 bases. The CDR3 sequence is 15 residues long.

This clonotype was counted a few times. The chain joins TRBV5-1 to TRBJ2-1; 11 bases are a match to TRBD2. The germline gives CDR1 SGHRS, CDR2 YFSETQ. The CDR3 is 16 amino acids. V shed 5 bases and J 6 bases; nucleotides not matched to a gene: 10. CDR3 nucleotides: TGCGCCAGCAGTAGAGCCCTAGCGGGGGGCTCCAATGAGCAGTTCTTC. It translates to CASSRALAGGSNEQFF. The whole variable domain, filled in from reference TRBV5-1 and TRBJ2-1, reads KAGVTQTPRYLIKTRGQQVTLSCSPISGHRSVSWYQQTPGQGLQFLFEYFSETQRNKGNFPGRFSGRQFSNSRSEMNVSTLELGDSALYLCASSRALAGGSNEQFFGPGTRLTVL.

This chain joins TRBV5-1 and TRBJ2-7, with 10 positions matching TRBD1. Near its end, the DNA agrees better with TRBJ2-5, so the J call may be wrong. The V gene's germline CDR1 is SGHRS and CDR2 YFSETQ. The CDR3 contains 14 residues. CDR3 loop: CASSSGQGSETQYF. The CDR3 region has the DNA TGCGCCAGCAGCTCGGGACAGGGGTCAGAGACCCAGTACTTC.

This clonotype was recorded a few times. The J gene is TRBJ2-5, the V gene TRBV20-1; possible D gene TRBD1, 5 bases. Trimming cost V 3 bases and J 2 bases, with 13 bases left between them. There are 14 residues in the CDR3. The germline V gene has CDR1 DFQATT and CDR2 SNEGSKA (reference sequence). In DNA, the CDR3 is TGCAGTGCTAGGATGAATGGGGCTCAAGAGACCCAGTACTTC. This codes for CSARMNGAQETQYF.

CDR3: CDRFSSYEQYF. The CDR3 coding sequence is TGTGACAGGTTTAGCTCCTACGAGCAGTACTTC. The chain has TRBV21-1 and TRBJ2-7. TRBV21-1 is a documented pseudogene. The CDR3 runs 11 residues.

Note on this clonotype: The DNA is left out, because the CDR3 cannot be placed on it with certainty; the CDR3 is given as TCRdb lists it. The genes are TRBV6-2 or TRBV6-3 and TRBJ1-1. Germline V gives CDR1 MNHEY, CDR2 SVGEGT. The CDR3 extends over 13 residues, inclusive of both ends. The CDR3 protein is CASSSSGNTEAFF.

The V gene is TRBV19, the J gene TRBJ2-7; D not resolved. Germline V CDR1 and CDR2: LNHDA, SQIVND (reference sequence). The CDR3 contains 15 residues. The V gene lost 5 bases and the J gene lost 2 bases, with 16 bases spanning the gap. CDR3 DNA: TGTGCCAGTAGTGACTTTGGAGTGTACCCCTACGAGCAGTACTTC. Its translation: CASSDFGVYPYEQYF.

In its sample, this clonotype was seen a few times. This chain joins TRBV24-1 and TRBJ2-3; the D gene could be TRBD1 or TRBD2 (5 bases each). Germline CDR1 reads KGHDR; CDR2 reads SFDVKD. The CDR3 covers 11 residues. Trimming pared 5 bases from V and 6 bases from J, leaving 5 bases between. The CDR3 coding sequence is TGTGCCACCAGTGGGGGGGATACGCAGTATTTT. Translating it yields CATSGGDTQYF.

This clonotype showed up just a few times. The CDR3 sequence: CASSPPLAGSETQYF. Here the CDR3 DNA reads TGTGCCAGCTCACCGCCACTCGCGGGTTCAGAGACCCAGTACTTC. The chain recombines TRBV18 with TRBJ2-5, with D possibly matching TRBD2 (5 bases). The CDR3 contains 15 residues. From germline, CDR1 is KGHSH and CDR2 LQKENI. Between the trimmed V and J ends, which lost 3 bases and 4 bases, there was a span of 15 bases.

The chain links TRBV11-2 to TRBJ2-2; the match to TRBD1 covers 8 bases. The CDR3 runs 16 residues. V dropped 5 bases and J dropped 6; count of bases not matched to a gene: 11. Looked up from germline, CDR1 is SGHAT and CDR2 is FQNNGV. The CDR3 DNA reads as TGTGCCAGCAGCCGAATCGGGACAGGCAGATCCGGGGAGCTGTTTTTT. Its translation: CASSRIGTGRSGELFF.

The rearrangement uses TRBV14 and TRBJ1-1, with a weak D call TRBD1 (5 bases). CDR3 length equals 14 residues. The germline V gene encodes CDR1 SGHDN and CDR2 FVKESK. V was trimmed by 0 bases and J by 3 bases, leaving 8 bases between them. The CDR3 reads CASSQDWGDTEAFF. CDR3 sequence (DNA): TGTGCCAGCAGCCAAGATTGGGGCGACACTGAAGCTTTCTTT.

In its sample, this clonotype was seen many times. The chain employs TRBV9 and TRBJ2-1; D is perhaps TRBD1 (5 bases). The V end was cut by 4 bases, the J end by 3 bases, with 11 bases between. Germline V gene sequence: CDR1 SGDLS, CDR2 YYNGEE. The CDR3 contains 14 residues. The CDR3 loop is CASSPTDSYNEQFF. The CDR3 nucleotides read TGTGCCAGCAGCCCCACCGACAGCTACAATGAGCAGTTCTTC.

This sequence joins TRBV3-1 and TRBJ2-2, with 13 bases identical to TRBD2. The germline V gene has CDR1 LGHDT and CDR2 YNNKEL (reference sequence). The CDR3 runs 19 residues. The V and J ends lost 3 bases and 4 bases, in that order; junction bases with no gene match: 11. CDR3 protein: CASSHTGLAGNRLTGELFF. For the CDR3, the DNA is TGTGCCAGCAGCCATACGGGACTAGCGGGGAATCGACTCACCGGGGAGCTGTTTTTT.

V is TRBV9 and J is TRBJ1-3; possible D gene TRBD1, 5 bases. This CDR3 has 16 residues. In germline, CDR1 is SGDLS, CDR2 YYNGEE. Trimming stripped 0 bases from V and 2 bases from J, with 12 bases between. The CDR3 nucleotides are TGTGCCAGCAGCGTAGATCGGCAGGGAACTGGAAACACCATATATTTT. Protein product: CASSVDRQGTGNTIYF.